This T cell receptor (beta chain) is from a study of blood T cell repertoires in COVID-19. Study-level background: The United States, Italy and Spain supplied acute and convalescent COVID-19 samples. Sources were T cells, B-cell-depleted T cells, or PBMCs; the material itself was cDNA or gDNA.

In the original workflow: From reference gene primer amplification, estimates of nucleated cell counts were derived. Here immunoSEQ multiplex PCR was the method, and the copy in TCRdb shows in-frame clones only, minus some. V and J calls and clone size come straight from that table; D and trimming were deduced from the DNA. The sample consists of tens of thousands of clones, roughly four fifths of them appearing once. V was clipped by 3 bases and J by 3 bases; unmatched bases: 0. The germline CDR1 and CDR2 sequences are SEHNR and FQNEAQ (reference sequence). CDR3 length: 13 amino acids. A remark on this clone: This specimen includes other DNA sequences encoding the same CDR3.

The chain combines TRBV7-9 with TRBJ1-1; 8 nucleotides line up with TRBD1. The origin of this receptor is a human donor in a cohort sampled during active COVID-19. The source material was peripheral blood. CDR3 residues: CASSLTGDTEAFF. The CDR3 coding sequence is TGTGCCAGCAGCTTGACAGGGGACACTGAAGCTTTCTTT.